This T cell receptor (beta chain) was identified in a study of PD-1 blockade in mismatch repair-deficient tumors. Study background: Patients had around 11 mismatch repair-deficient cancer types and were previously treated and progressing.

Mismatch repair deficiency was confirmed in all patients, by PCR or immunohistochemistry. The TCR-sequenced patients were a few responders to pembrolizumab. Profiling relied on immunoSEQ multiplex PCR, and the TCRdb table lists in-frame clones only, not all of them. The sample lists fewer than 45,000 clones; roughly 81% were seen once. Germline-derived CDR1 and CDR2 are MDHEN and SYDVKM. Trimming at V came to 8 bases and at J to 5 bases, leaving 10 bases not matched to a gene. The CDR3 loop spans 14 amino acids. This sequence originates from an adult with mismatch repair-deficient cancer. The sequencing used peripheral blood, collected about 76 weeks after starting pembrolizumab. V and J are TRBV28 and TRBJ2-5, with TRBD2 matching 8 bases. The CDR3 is CASDHGGDWETQYF. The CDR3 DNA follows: TGTGCCAGCGACCACGGGGGGGACTGGGAGACCCAGTACTTC.